This T cell receptor beta chain was identified during a study of CXCR3-negative and CXCR3-positive naive CD8 T cells. Findings of the study overall: Memory, not naive, CXCR3-negative and CXCR3-positive cells differed in TRBV-TRBJ usage. Because surface CD5 did not distinguish the naive subsets, TCR strength was inferred from TRB CDR3 properties. Memory CD8+ cells showed much lower diversity, while both naive subsets displayed comparably high diversity. The TRB CDR3s that CXCR3-positive naive cells carried were more hydrophobic than those of CXCR3-negative naive cells.

With regard to this clonotype: The target antigen is unknown.

All TRB cDNA libraries came from 5' RACE performed with UMI labels. For each CDR3 protein, TCRdb gives one entry from its re-call of the 5' RACE reads, without DNA. The table lists about 150,000 distinct CDR3 sequences. Germline loops: CDR1 SNHLY, CDR2 FYNNEI. The CDR3 covers 15 residues. The source of this sequence is a human donor in good health. Some clones in this sample may be carry-over from other donors' samples. What was sequenced was naive CXCR3+ CD8+ T cells from blood. Subset defined: CD45RO-CCR7+CD27+CD95- naive CD8+ T cells expressing CXCR3 (TNR3+). The chain is built from TRBV2 and TRBJ2-2; checking the TCRdb D call of TRBD2 is not possible without DNA. The CDR3 sequence is CASSVTASPAGELFF.